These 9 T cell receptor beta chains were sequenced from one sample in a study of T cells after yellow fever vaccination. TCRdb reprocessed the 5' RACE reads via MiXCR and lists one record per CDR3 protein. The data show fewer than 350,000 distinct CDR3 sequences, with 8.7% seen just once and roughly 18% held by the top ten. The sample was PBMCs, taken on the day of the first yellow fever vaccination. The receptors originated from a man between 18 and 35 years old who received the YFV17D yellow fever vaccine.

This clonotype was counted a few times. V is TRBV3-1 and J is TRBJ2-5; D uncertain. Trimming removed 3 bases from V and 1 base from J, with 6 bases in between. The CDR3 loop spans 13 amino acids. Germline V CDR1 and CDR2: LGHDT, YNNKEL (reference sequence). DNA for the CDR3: TGTGCCAGCAGCCAGAACACCCAAGAGACCCAGTACTTC. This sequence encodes CASSQNTQETQYF.

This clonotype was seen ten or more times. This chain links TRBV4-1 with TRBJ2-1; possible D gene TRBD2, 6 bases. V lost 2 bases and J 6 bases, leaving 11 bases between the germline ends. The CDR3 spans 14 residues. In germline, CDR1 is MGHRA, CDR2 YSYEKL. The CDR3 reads CASSQIYGGNEQFF. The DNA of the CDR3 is TGCGCCAGCAGCCAAATATACGGGGGCAATGAGCAGTTCTTC.

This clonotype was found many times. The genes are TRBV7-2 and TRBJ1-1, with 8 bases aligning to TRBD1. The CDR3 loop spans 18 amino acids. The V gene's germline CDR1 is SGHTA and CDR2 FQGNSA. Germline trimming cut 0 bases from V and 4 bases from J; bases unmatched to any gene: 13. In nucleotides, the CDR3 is TGTGCCAGCAGCTTAGCGTTCCTCAGGGGGCGCGACTCCACTGAAGCTTTCTTT. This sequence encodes CASSLAFLRGRDSTEAFF.

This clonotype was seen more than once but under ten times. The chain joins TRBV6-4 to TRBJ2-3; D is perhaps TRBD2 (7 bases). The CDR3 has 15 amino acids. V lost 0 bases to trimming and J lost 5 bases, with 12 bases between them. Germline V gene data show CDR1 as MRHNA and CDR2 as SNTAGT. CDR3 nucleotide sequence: TGTGCCAGCAGTGACTCGGGGGGGGGCGGAGATACGCAGTATTTT. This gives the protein CASSDSGGGGDTQYF.

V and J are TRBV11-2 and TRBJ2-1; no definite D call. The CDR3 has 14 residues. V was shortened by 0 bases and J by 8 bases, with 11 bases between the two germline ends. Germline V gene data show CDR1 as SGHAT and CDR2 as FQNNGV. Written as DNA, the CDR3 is TGTGCCAGCAGCTTAGATCTGGGGTCCCATGAGCAGTTCTTC. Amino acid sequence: CASSLDLGSHEQFF.

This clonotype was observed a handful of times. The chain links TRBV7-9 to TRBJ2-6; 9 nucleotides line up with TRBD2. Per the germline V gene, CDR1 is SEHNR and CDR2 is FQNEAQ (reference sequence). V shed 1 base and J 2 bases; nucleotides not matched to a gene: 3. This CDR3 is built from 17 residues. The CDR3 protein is CASSLEGLAPGANVLTF. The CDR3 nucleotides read TGTGCCAGCAGCTTAGAGGGACTAGCCCCTGGGGCCAACGTCCTGACTTTC. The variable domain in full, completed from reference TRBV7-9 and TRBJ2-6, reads DTGVSQNPRHKITKRGQNVTFRCDPISEHNRLYWYRQTLGQGPEFLTYFQNEAQLEKSRLLSDRFSAERPKGSFSTLEIQRTEQGDSAMYLCASSLEGLAPGANVLTFGAGSRLTVL.

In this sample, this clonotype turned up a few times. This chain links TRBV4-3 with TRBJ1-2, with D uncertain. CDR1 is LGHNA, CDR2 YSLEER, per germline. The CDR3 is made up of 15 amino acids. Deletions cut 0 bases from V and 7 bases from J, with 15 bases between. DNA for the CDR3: TGCGCCAGCAGCCAAGAAGGGCCGTCGGCTGCTGGCTACACCTTC. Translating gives CASSQEGPSAAGYTF.

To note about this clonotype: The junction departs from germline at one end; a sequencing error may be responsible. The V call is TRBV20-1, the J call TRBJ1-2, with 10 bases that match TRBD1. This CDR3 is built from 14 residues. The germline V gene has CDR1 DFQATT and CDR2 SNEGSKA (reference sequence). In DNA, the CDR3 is TGCTGTGCTCGAGGGGACAGGGGTGACTATGGCTACACCTTC. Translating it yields CCARGDRGDYGYTF.

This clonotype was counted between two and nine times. For the CDR3, the DNA is TGTGCCAGCAGCTTGGTTGAGGGAGCTGGCTACACCTTC. The encoded protein is CASSLVEGAGYTF. The chain employs TRBV5-4 and TRBJ1-2; D remains ambiguous. The V end lost 0 bases, the J end lost 7 bases, and 10 bases lay between the germline ends. The CDR3 spans 13 residues. Germline values: CDR1 SGHNT, CDR2 YYREEE (reference sequence).